One T cell receptor (beta chain) is described in this entry. This specimen comes from a study of cytomegalovirus exposure and HLA in healthy donors. Across the whole study: There were about 85 million unique TCRs (from HLA-typed donors) in an early data release.

In the PCR, 60 Vbeta and 13 Jbeta primers were used. Repertoires were generated with immunoSEQ multiplex PCR, while TCRdb's copy carries only in-frame clones and drops some. The sample shows 100,000 or so clones, less than 75% of them seen only once. The V and J ends lost 4 bases and 5 bases, in that order; junction bases with no gene match: 9. Looked up from germline, CDR1 is SGHRS and CDR2 is YFSETQ. The CDR3 sequence is 15 residues long. This sequence originates from a woman in her twenties or thirties in good health and CMV-seropositive. The J gene is TRBJ2-5, the V gene TRBV5-1; 9 bases fit TRBD1. Sample: PBMCs. The CDR3 nucleotides read TGCGCCAGCAGCAGGGGACAGGGATTCCCTGAGACCCAGTACTTC. Translation: CASSRGQGFPETQYF.